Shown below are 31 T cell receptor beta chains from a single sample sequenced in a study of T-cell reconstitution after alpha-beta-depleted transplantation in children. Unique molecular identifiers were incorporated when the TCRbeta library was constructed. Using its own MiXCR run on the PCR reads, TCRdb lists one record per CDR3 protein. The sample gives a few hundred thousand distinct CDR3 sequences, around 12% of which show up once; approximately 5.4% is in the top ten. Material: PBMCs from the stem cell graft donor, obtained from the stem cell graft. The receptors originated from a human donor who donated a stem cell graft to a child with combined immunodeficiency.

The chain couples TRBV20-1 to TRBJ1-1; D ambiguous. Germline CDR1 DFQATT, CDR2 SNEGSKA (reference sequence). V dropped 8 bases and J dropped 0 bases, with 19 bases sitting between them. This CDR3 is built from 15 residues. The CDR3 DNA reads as TGCAGTCCGGCCGCAGGTTGGGCCGTGAACACTGAAGCTTTCTTT. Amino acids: CSPAAGWAVNTEAFF.

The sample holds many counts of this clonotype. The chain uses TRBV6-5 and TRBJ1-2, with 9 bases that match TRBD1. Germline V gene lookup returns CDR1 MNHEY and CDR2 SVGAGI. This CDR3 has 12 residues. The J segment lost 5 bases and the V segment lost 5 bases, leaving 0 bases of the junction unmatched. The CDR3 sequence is CASSDRGYGYTF. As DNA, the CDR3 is TGTGCCAGCAGTGACAGGGGGTATGGCTACACCTTC.

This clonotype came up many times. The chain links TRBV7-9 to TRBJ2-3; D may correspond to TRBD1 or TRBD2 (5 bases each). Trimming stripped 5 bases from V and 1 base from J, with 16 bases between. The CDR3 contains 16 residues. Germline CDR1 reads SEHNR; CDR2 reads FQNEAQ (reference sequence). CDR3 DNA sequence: TGTGCCAGCAGCCCCGCATTTGGGGGACGCACAGATACGCAGTATTTT. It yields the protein CASSPAFGGRTDTQYF.

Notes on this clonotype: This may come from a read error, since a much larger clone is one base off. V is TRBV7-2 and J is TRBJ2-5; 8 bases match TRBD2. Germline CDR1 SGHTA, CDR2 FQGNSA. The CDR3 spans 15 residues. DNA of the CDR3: TGTGCCAGCAGCTTAGGTGGAGCGGGAGAAGAGACCCAGCACTTC. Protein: CASSLGGAGEETQHF. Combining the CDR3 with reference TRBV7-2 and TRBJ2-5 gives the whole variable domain GAGVSQSPSNKVTEKGKDVELRCDPISGHTALYWYRQSLGQGLEFLIYFQGNSAPDKSGLPSDRFSAERTGGSVSTLTIQRTQQEDSAVYLCASSLGGAGEETQHFGPGTRLLVL.

The CDR3 protein is CASSSLQGGNEKLFF. DNA for the CDR3: TGTGCCAGCAGCAGTCTACAGGGGGGCAATGAAAAACTGTTTTTT. This chain uses TRBV9 with TRBJ1-4; the match to TRBD1 covers 8 bases. The V gene's germline CDR1 is SGDLS and CDR2 YYNGEE. Trimming cost V 4 bases and J 5 bases; bases outside gene matches: 7. This CDR3 is 15 amino acids long.

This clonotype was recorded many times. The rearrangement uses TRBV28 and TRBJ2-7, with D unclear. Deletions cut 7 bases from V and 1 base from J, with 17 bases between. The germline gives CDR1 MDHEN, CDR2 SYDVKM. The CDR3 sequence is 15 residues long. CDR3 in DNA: TGTGCCAGCAATGGGCCACAGCCTACTTCCTACGAGCAGTACTTC. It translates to CASNGPQPTSYEQYF.

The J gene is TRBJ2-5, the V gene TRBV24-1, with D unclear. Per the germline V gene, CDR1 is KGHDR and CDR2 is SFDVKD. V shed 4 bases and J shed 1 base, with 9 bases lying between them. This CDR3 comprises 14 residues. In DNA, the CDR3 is TGTGCCACCAGTGAGGCAGACATCCAAGAGACCCAGTACTTC. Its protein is CATSEADIQETQYF.

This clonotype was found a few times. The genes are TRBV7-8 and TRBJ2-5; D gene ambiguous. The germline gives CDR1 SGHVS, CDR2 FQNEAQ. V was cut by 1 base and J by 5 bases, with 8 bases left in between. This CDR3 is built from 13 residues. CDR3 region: CASSLGQTETQYF. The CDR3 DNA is TGTGCCAGCAGCTTAGGTCAGACGGAGACCCAGTACTTC.

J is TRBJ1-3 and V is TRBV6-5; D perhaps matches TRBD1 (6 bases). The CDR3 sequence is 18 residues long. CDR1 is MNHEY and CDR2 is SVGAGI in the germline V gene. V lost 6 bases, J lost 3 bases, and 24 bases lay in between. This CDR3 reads CASRVEQGSIVGGNTIYF. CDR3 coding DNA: TGTGCCAGCAGGGTGGAGCAGGGGAGTATCGTGGGTGGAAACACCATATATTTT.

The CDR3 region has the DNA TGTGCCAGCAGCCGGCTCGGCTTCACAGATACGCAGTATTTT. This encodes CASSRLGFTDTQYF. This chain links TRBV13 with TRBJ2-3; D not resolved. The V gene lost 5 bases and the J gene lost 2 bases, with 11 bases spanning the gap. The germline V gene encodes CDR1 PRHDT and CDR2 FYEKMQ (reference sequence). This CDR3 spans 14 amino acids.

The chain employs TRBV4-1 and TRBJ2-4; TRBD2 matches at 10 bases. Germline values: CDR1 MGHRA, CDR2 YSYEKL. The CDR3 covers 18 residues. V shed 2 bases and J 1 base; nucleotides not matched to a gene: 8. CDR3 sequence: CASSQFLAGVSAKNIQYF. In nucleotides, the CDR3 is TGCGCCAGCAGCCAATTTCTAGCGGGAGTGAGTGCCAAAAACATTCAGTACTTC.

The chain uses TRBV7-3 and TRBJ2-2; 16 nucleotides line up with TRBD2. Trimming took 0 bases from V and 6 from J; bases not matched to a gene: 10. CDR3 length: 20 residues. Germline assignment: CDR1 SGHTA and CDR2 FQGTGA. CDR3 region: CASSLTPMGLAGGPAGELFF. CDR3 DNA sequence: TGTGCCAGCAGCTTAACACCCATGGGACTAGCGGGGGGGCCAGCCGGGGAGCTGTTTTTT.

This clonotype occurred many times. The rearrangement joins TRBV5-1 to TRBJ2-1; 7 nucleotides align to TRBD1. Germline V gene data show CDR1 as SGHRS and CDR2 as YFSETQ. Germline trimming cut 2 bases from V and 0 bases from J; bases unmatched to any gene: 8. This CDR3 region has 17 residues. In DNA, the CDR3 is TGCGCCAGCAGCTTATCCCCACAGGGGAGCTCCTACAATGAGCAGTTCTTC. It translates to CASSLSPQGSSYNEQFF.

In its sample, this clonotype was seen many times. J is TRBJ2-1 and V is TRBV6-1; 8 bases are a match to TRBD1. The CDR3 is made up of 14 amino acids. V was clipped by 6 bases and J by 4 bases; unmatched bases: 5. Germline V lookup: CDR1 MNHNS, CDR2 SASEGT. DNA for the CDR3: TGTGCCAGCAGACCAACAGGGGGTTACAATGAGCAGTTCTTC. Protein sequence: CASRPTGGYNEQFF.

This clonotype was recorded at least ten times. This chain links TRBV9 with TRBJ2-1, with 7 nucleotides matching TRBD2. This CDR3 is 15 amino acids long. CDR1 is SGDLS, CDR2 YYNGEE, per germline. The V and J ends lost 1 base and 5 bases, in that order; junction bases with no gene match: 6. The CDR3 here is CASSVMAGVNNEQFF. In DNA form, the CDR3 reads TGTGCCAGCAGCGTAATGGCGGGGGTTAACAATGAGCAGTTCTTC.

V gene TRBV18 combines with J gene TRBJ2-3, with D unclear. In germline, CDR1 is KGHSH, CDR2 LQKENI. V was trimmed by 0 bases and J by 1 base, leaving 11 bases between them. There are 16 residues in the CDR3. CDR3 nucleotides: TGTGCCAGCTCACCACCGGTCTGGGCCGGCACAGATACGCAGTATTTT. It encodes CASSPPVWAGTDTQYF.

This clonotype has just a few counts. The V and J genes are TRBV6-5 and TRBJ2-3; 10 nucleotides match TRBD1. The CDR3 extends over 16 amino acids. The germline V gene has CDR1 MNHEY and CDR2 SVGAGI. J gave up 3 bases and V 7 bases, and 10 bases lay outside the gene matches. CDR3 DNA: TGTGCCAGCAACCCCGACAGGGGGCGAAGTACAGATACGCAGTATTTT. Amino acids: CASNPDRGRSTDTQYF.

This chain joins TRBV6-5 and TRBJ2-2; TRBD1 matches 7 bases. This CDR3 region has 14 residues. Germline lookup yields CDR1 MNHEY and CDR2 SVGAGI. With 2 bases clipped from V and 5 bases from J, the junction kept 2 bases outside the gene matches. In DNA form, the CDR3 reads TGTGCCAGCAGTTACCGGGGACAGACCGGGGAGCTGTTTTTT. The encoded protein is CASSYRGQTGELFF.

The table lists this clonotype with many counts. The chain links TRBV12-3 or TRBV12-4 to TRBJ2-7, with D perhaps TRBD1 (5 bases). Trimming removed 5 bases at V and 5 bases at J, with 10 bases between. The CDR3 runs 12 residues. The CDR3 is CASSPRVNEQYF. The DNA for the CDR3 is TGTGCCAGCAGTCCCAGGGTGAACGAGCAGTACTTC.

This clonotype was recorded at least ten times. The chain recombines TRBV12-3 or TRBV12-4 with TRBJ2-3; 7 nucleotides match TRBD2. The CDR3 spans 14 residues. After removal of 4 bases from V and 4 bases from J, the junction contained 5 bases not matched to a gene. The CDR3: CASSWGGSSDTQYF. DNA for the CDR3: TGTGCCAGCAGTTGGGGAGGGTCCTCAGATACGCAGTATTTT.

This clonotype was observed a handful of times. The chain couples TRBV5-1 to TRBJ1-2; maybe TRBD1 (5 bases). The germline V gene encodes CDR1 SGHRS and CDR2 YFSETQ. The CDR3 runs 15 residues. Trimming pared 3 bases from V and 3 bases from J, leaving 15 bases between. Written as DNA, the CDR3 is TGCGCCAGCAGCTCCGGGGCAGCCCCCGACTATGGCTACACCTTC. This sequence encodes CASSSGAAPDYGYTF.

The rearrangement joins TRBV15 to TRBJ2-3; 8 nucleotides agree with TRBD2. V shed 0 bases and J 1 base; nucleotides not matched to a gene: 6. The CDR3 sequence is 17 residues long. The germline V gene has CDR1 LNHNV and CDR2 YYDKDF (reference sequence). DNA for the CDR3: TGTGCCACCAGCAGAGATCTGACTAGCGAGCGCACAGATACGCAGTATTTT. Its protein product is CATSRDLTSERTDTQYF.

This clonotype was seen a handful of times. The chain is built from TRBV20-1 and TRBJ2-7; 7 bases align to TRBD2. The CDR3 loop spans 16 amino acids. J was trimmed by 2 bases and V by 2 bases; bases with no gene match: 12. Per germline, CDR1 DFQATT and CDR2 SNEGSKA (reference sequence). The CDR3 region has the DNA TGCAGTGCTAGACAAGAGACTAGCAGCCGTACCTACGAGCAGTACTTC. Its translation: CSARQETSSRTYEQYF.

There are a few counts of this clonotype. CDR3 DNA: TGTGCCACCAGCAGAGATCGGGAGGGCACTGAAGCTTTCTTT. Its translation is CATSRDREGTEAFF. This chain joins TRBV15 and TRBJ1-1; no definite D call. Germline V gives CDR1 LNHNV, CDR2 YYDKDF (reference sequence). The CDR3 runs 14 residues. V shed 0 bases and J shed 4 bases, with 9 bases lying between them.

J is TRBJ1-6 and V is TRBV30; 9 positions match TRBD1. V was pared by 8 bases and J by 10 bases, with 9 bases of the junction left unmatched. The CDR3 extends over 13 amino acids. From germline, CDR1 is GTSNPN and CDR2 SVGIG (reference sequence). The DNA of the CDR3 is TGTGCCGGTTTTTGGGACAGGGTGTCACCCCTCCACTTT. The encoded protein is CAGFWDRVSPLHF.

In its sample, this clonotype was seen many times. This CDR3 is CASRPTGAQEQYF. The CDR3 DNA is TGCGCCAGCAGACCTACAGGAGCCCAGGAGCAGTACTTC. The chain carries TRBV5-1 and TRBJ2-7, with D maybe TRBD1 (5 bases). V lost 5 bases and J lost 7, with 16 bases in between. The CDR3 runs 13 residues. Germline V gene lookup returns CDR1 SGHRS and CDR2 YFSETQ.

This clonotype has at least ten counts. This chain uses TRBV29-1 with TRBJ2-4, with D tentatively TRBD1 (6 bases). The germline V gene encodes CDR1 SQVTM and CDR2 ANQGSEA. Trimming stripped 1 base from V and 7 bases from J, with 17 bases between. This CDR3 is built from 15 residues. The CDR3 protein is CSVEGEGHQRNIQYF. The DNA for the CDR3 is TGCAGCGTTGAAGGAGAGGGACACCAGCGGAACATTCAGTACTTC.

CDR3 bases: TGTGCCAGCAGCTTAGATGCTAGCGGGAGTTACGAGCAGTACTTC. It codes for CASSLDASGSYEQYF. The rearrangement joins TRBV7-6 to TRBJ2-7; TRBD2 agrees at 10 bases. Germline assignment: CDR1 SGHVS and CDR2 FNYEAQ. This CDR3 spans 15 amino acids. Germline trimming cut 1 base from V and 4 bases from J; bases unmatched to any gene: 4.

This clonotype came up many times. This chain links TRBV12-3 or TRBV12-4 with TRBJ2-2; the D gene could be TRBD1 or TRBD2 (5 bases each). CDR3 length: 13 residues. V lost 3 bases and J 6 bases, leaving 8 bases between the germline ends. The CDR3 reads CASSFLGAGELFF. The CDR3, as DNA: TGTGCCAGCAGTTTTTTGGGGGCCGGGGAGCTGTTTTTT.

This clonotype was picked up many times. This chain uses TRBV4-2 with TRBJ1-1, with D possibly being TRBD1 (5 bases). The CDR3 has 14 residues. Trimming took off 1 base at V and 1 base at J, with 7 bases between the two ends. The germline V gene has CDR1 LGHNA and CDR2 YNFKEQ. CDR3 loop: CASSQAGRNTEAFF. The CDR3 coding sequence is TGTGCCAGCAGCCAAGCAGGGCGGAACACTGAAGCTTTCTTT.

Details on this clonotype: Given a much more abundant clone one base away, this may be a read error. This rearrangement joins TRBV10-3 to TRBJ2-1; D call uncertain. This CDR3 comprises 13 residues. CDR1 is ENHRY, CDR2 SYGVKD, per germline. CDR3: CAISAPSYSEQFF. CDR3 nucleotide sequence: TGTGCCATCTCTGCGCCCTCCTACAGTGAGCAGTTCTTC.